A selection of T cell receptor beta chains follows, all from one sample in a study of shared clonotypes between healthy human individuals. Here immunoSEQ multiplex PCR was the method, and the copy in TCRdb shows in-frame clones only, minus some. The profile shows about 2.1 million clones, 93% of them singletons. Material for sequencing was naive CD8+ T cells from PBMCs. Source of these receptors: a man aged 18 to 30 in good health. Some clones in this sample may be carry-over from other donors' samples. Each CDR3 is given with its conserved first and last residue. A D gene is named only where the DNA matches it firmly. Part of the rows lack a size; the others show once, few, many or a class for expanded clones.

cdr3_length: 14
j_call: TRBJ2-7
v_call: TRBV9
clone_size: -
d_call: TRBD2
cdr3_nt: TGTGCCAGCAGCGCGGCCACGAGCGGGGTCGAGCAGTACTTC
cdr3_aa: CASSAATSGVEQYF

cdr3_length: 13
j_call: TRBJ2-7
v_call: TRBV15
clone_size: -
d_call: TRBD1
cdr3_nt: TGTGCCACCAGACCCACAGGGGAATACGAGCAGTACTTC
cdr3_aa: CATRPTGEYEQYF

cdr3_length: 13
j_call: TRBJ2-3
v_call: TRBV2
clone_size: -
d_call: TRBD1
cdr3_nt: TGTGCCAGCGGGCAGGGGGCCGCAGATACGCAGTATTTT
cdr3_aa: CASGQGAADTQYF

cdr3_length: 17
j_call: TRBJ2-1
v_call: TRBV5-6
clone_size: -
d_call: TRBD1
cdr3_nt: TGTGCCAGCAGCTTGCTTTTCGTGGGACAGGGGAACAATGAGCAGTTCTTC
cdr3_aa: CASSLLFVGQGNNEQFF

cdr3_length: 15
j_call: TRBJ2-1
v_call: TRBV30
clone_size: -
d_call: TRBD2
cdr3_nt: TGTGCCTGGAGTATGTCGCGAGCGGGATATAATGAGCAGTTCTTC
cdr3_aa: CAWSMSRAGYNEQFF

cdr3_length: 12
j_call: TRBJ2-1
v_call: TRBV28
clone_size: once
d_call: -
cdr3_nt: TGTGCCAGCAGGCGGGGATACAATGAGCAGTTCTTC
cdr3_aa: CASRRGYNEQFF

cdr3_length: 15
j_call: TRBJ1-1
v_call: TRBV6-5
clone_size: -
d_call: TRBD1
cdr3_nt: TGTGCCAGCAGTGTCCGACAGGGCTGGTGGACTGAAGCTTTCTTT
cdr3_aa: CASSVRQGWWTEAFF

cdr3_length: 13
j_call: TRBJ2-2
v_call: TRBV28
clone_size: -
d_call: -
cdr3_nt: TGTGCCAGCAAGGGTAGGAACACCGGGGAGCTGTTTTTT
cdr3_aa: CASKGRNTGELFF

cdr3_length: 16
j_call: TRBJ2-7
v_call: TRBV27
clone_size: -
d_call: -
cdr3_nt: TGTGCCAGCAGTTTACGGTCACCAACGCTTGCGGGCGAGCAGTACTTC
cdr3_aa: CASSLRSPTLAGEQYF

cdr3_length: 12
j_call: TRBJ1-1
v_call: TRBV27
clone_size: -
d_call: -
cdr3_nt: TGTGCCAGCAGTTCAAAGGCCACTGAAGCTTTCTTT
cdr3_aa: CASSSKATEAFF

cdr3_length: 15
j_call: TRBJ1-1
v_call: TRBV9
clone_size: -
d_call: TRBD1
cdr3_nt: TGTGCCAGCAGCGTATGGACAGGTGGTAACACTGAAGCTTTCTTT
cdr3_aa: CASSVWTGGNTEAFF

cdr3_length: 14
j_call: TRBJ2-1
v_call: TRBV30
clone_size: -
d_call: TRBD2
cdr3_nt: TGTGCCTGGAGAGATGCGGGGGGATACAATGAGCAGTTCTTC
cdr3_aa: CAWRDAGGYNEQFF

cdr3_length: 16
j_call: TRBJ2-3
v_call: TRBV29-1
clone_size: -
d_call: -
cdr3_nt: TGCAGCGTTGGTCCGGACAGTGATTTGATCACAGATACGCAGTATTTT
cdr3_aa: CSVGPDSDLITDTQYF

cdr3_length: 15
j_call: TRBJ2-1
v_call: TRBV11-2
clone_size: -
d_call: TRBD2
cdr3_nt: TGTGCCAGCAGCTCCACTAGCGGGCTCTACAATGAGCAGTTCTTC
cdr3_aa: CASSSTSGLYNEQFF

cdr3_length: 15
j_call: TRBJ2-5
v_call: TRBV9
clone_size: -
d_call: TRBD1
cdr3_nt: TGTGCCAGCAGCTTGACAGGGGGCGCATCAGAGACCCAGTACTTC
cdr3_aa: CASSLTGGASETQYF

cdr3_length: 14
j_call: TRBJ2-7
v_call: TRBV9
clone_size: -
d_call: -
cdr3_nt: TGTGCCAGCAGCCCGGGCACGCGTTCCTACGAGCAGTACTTC
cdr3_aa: CASSPGTRSYEQYF

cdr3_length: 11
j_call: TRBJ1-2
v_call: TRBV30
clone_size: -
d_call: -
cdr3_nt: TGTGCCTGGGGGCGGGCTCGGGGCTACACCTTC
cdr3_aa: CAWGRARGYTF

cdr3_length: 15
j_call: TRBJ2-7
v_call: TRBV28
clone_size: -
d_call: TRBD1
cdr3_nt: TGTGCCAGCAGCTACGGGACAGGGGGATCCTACGAGCAGTACTTC
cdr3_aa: CASSYGTGGSYEQYF

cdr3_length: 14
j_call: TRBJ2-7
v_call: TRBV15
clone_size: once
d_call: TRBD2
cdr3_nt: TGTGCCACCAGCAGCAGAGCGGGAGCGCTCGAGCAGTACTTC
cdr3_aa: CATSSRAGALEQYF

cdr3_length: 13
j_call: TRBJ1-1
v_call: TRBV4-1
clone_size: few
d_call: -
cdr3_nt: TGCGCCAGCAGCCAAACAGGGAACACTGAAGCTTTCTTT
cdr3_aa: CASSQTGNTEAFF

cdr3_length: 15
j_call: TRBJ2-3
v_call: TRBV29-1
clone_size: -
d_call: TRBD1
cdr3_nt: TGCAGCGTTGAGAGGACAGGGAAGAGCGCAGATACGCAGTATTTT
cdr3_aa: CSVERTGKSADTQYF

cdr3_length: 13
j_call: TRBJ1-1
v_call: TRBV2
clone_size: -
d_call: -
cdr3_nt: TGTGCCAGCAAAGCAGGAGTCAACACTGAAGCTTTCTTT
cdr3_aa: CASKAGVNTEAFF

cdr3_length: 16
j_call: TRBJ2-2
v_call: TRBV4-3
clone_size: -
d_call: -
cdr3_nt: TGCGCCAGCAGCGGGGGGTGGGGGAGAACTAACGGGGAGCTGTTTTTT
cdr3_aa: CASSGGWGRTNGELFF

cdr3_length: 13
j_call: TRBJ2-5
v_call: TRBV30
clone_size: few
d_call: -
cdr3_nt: TGTGCCTGGGAGGACTACAGGGAAGAGACCCAGTACTTC
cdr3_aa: CAWEDYREETQYF

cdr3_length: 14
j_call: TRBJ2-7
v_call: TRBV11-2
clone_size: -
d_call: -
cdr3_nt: TGTGCCAGCAGCCCTTATTTCAGGAACTACGAGCAGTACTTC
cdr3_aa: CASSPYFRNYEQYF

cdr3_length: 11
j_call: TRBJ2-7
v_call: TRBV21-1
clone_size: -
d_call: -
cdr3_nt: TGTGCCAGCAGCTACAGGGGGGGGCAGTACTTC
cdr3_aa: CASSYRGGQYF

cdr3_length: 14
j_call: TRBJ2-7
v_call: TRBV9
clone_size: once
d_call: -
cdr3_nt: TGTGCCAGCAGCCAGTACCCTAGCTCCTACGAGCAGTACTTC
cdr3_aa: CASSQYPSSYEQYF

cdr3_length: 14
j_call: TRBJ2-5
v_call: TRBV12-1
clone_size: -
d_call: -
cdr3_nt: TGTGCCAGCAGCGTCCGGGACAGGGGAGAGACCCAGTACTTC
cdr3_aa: CASSVRDRGETQYF

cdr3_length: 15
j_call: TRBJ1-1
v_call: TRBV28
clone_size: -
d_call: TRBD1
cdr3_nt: TGTGCCAGCAGTTTACTTACAGGGGGCTCCACTGAAGCTTTCTTT
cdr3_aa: CASSLLTGGSTEAFF

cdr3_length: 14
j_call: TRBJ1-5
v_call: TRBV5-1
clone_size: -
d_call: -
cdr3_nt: TGCGCCAGCCCGCCCCGGGGACGGGGTCAGCCCCAGCATTTT
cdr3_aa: CASPPRGRGQPQHF

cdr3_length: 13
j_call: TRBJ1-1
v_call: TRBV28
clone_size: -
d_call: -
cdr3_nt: TGTGCCACAGGAAGAAGGGCCGGCACTGAAGCTTTCTTT
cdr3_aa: CATGRRAGTEAFF

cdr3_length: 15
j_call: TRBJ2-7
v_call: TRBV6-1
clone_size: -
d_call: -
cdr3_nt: TGTGCCAGCAGTGAATTAGACTGGGGACGCTACGAGCAGTACTTC
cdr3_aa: CASSELDWGRYEQYF

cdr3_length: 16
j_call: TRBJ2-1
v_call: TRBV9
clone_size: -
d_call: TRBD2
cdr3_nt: TGTGCCAGCAGCGTAGATAATAGCGGGAGGCTCTATGAGCAGTTCTTC
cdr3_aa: CASSVDNSGRLYEQFF

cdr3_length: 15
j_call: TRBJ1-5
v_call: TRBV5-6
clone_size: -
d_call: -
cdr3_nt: TGTGCCAGCAGCTTGTCGGGGACGAGCAATCAGCCCCAGCATTTT
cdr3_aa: CASSLSGTSNQPQHF

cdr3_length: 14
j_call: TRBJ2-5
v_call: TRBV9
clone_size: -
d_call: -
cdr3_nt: TGTGCCAGCAGCGTAGGGTTAGGGGAAGAGACCCAGTACTTC
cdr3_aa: CASSVGLGEETQYF